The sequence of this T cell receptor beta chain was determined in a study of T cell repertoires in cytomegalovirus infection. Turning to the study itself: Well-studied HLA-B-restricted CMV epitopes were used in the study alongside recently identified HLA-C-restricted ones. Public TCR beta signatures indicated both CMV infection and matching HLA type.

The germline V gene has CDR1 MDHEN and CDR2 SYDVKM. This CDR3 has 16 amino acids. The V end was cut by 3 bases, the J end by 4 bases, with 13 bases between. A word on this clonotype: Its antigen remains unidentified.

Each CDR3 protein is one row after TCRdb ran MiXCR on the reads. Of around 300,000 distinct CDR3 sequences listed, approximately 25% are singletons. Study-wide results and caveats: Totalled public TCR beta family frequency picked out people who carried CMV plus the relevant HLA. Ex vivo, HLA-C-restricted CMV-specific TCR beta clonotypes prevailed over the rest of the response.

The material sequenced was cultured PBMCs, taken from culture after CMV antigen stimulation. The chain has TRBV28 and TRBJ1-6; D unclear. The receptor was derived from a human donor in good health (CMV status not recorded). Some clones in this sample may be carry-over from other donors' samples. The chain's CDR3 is CASSLFRSDYNSPLHF. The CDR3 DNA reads TGTGCCAGCAGTTTGTTCCGATCAGATTATAATTCACCCCTCCACTTT.